The clone carrying this TCR beta chain was counted only a few times. Profiled with immunoSEQ multiplex PCR; TCRdb holds only in-frame clones, not every one. Found here are some 170,000 clones, around 76% of them singletons; the top ten hold 8.4%. The sample is drawn from a study of blood T cell repertoires in COVID-19. Germline CDR1 is MGHRA and CDR2 is YSYEKL. CDR3 length equals 15 residues. Germline trimming cut 0 bases from V and 7 bases from J; bases unmatched to any gene: 4. J is TRBJ1-4 and V is TRBV4-1, with 8 bases lining up with TRBD1. The origin of this receptor is a woman aged 70-85 years with acute or convalescent COVID-19. Sequences were obtained from peripheral blood. The CDR3 spells CASSQDPGQGEKLFF. The DNA of the CDR3 is TGCGCCAGCAGCCAAGATCCTGGACAGGGTGAAAAACTGTTTTTT.